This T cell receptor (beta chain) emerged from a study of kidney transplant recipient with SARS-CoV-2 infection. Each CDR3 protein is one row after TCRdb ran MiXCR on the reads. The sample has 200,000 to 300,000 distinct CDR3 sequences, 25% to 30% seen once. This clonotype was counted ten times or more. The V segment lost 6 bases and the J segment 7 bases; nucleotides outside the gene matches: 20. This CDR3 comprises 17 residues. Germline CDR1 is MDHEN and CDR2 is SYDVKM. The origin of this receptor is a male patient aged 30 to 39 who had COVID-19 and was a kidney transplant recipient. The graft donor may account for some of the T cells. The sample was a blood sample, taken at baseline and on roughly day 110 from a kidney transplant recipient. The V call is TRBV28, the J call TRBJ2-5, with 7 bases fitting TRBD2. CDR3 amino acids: CASSSGGTLDFAGTQYF. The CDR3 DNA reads TGTGCCAGCAGCTCGGGGGGAACGCTTGATTTTGCGGGGACCCAGTACTTC. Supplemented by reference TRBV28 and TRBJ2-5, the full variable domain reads DVKVTQSSRYLVKRTGEKVFLECVQDMDHENMFWYRQDPGLGLRLIYFSYDVKMKEKGDIPEGYSVSREKKERFSLILESASTNQTSMYLCASSSGGTLDFAGTQYFGPGTRLLVL.